The 20 T cell receptor beta chains listed next were all sequenced from one sample in a study of blood T cell repertoires in COVID-19. TCRdb's copy holds only in-frame clones and misses some; the assay was immunoSEQ multiplex PCR. The sample records some 150,000 clones, approximately 84% being singletons. The sample taken for sequencing was PBMCs or T cells enriched from blood (not recorded which). The receptors here all came from a human donor with acute COVID-19. The donor label of this sample is uncertain.

The chain combines TRBV18 with TRBJ1-4; 8 bases agree with TRBD1. Trimming removed 2 bases from V and 6 bases from J; junction bases left unmatched: 14. The CDR3 runs to 18 residues. CDR1 and CDR2 (germline): KGHSH, LQKENI. CDR3 bases: TGTGCCAGCTCACCAAGGGCGGCCGGCGGCAGGGGGCATGAAAAACTGTTTTTT. Translated, it gives CASSPRAAGGRGHEKLFF.

The chain is built from TRBV27 and TRBJ2-3, with D perhaps TRBD2 (5 bases). Germline loops: CDR1 MNHEY, CDR2 SMNVEV (reference sequence). Trimming pared 6 bases from V and 5 bases from J, leaving 15 bases between. This CDR3 comprises 14 residues. The CDR3 region is CASSLGDSGDTQYF. The CDR3, as DNA: TGTGCCAGCAGCCTCGGGGATAGTGGAGATACGCAGTATTTT.

The rearrangement joins TRBV6-5 to TRBJ1-1; D unresolved. The CDR3 is 11 residues long. V gave up 7 bases and J gave up 6 bases, with 9 bases separating them. The germline V gene encodes CDR1 MNHEY and CDR2 SVGAGI. This CDR3 reads CASIRSSEAFF. The CDR3 coding sequence is TGTGCCAGCATCCGGTCGTCTGAAGCTTTCTTT.

In DNA form, the CDR3 reads TGCGCCAGCAGCCCGGACGGGAGAAACACTGAAGCTTTCTTT. It yields the protein CASSPDGRNTEAFF. The V and J genes are TRBV5-1 and TRBJ1-1; no definite D call. The CDR3 totals 14 residues. Germline assignment: CDR1 SGHRS and CDR2 YFSETQ. V was cut by 4 bases and J by 2 bases, with 12 bases left in between.

The chain couples TRBV4-2 to TRBJ1-1; a weak D match, TRBD1 (5 bases). The CDR3 length is 16 residues. V lost 0 bases and J 3 bases, leaving 14 bases between the germline ends. Germline V CDR1 and CDR2: LGHNA, YNFKEQ. The CDR3 region is CASSQDRRGADTEAFF. The CDR3 region has the DNA TGTGCCAGCAGCCAAGATAGAAGGGGCGCCGACACTGAAGCTTTCTTT.

The chain links TRBV28 to TRBJ1-4; no definite D call. This CDR3 is 15 amino acids long. V was cut by 5 bases and J by 3 bases, with 13 bases left in between. Germline V gives CDR1 MDHEN, CDR2 SYDVKM. CDR3: CASSPTPLANEKLFF. For the CDR3, the DNA is TGTGCCAGCAGTCCCACACCGCTGGCTAATGAAAAACTGTTTTTT. The variable domain in full, completed from reference TRBV28 and TRBJ1-4, reads DVKVTQSSRYLVKRTGEKVFLECVQDMDHENMFWYRQDPGLGLRLIYFSYDVKMKEKGDIPEGYSVSREKKERFSLILESASTNQTSMYLCASSPTPLANEKLFFGSGTQLSVL.

The table lists this clone with a count of one. This sequence joins TRBV11-2 and TRBJ1-5; TRBD1 aligns across 7 bases. The CDR3 spans 19 residues. Looked up from germline, CDR1 is SGHAT and CDR2 is FQNNGV. V trimming: 2 bases; J trimming: 3 bases; junction bases outside the gene matches: 16. The CDR3 spells CASSLLATRQGKPNQPQHF. In DNA, the CDR3 is TGTGCCAGCAGCTTATTAGCTACCCGACAGGGTAAACCCAATCAGCCCCAGCATTTT.

CDR3 DNA sequence: TGTGCCAGCAGCCAAACGGGTAGGAAGCGAGGAGATACGCAGTATTTT. Translation: CASSQTGRKRGDTQYF. The chain combines TRBV4-2 with TRBJ2-3; D ambiguous. The V gene lost 2 bases and the J gene lost 5 bases, with 17 bases spanning the gap. The CDR3 has 16 amino acids. CDR1 is LGHNA, CDR2 YNFKEQ, per germline.

This clone was observed a few times. The CDR3 region is CASRKNRNTEAFF. The CDR3, as DNA: TGTGCCAGCAGGAAGAACAGGAACACTGAAGCTTTCTTT. This chain links TRBV6-5 with TRBJ1-1, with no clear D. Germline V gene data show CDR1 as MNHEY and CDR2 as SVGAGI. This CDR3 spans 13 amino acids. Deletions cut 6 bases from V and 1 base from J, with 9 bases between.

This chain joins TRBV7-9 and TRBJ2-1; a possible D gene is TRBD1 (5 bases). Germline-derived CDR1 and CDR2 are SEHNR and FQNEAQ (reference sequence). With 1 base removed from V and 10 bases from J, the gap between germline ends came to 11 bases. The length of the CDR3 is 13 residues. Written as DNA, the CDR3 is TGTGCCAGCAGCTTAGAAGGCCGGACAGAGCAGTTCTTC. Translated, it gives CASSLEGRTEQFF.

This clone was observed once. The V call is TRBV29-1, the J call TRBJ1-1, with a possible D match to TRBD1 (5 bases). Looked up from germline, CDR1 is SQVTM and CDR2 is ANQGSEA. This CDR3 spans 11 amino acids. V lost 6 bases to trimming and J lost 10 bases, with 15 bases between them. CDR3 residues: CSVALGGSAFF. For the CDR3, the DNA is TGCAGCGTCGCCCTCGGGGGGTCAGCTTTCTTT.

This chain joins TRBV2 and TRBJ1-6; D gene unclear. Germline CDR1 reads SNHLY; CDR2 reads FYNNEI. Trimming took 4 bases from V and 9 from J, leaving 4 bases between them. This CDR3 spans 11 amino acids. CDR3 DNA sequence: TGTGCCAGCAGTGGTCGTTCACCCCTCCACTTT. Residues: CASSGRSPLHF.

The chain has TRBV4-1 and TRBJ1-1, with TRBD1 as a possible D gene (5 bases). V was shortened by 0 bases and J by 4 bases, with 9 bases between the two germline ends. CDR1 MGHRA and CDR2 YSYEKL come from the germline V gene. CDR3 length: 14 residues. Here the CDR3 reads CASSQDGGTTEAFF. CDR3 nucleotide sequence: TGCGCCAGCAGCCAAGACGGGGGTACCACTGAAGCTTTCTTT.

The chain is built from TRBV5-1 and TRBJ2-5; possibly TRBD1 for D (7 bases). Trimming left V 0 bases short and J 2 bases short, with 11 bases between. Per germline, CDR1 SGHRS and CDR2 YFSETQ. The CDR3 spans 15 residues. The CDR3 sequence: CASSLVPGGQETQYF. In DNA, the CDR3 is TGCGCCAGCAGCTTGGTTCCAGGGGGGCAAGAGACCCAGTACTTC.

V is TRBV6-2 or TRBV6-3 and J is TRBJ2-3, with TRBD1 identical over 7 bases. The junction had 20 bases not matched to a gene; V was cut back by 0 bases and J by 2 bases. Germline V gene sequence: CDR1 MNHEY, CDR2 SVGEGT. The CDR3 contains 21 residues. As DNA, the CDR3 is TGTGCCAGCAGTTACTCGATAGATCTAAGGGGGCAAACACCTCCCACAGATACGCAGTATTTT. Translating it yields CASSYSIDLRGQTPPTDTQYF.

CDR3 sequence (DNA): TGTGCCAGCAGCTCACAGGGGTCCCTCTCCTACGAGCAGTACTTC. Protein product: CASSSQGSLSYEQYF. The rearrangement joins TRBV7-8 to TRBJ2-7, with TRBD1 identical over 7 bases. V was clipped by 4 bases and J by 0 bases; unmatched bases: 6. Germline V gives CDR1 SGHVS, CDR2 FQNEAQ. CDR3 length: 15 residues.

The rearrangement uses TRBV6-2 or TRBV6-3 and TRBJ2-2, with TRBD2 matching 14 bases. Per the germline V gene, CDR1 is MNHEY and CDR2 is SVGEGT. This CDR3 is built from 18 residues. The trim removed 2 bases at V and 2 bases at J, leaving 4 bases unmatched. The CDR3 sequence is CASSYRTSGGYNTGELFF. CDR3 coding DNA: TGTGCCAGCAGTTACAGGACTAGCGGGGGGTACAACACCGGGGAGCTGTTTTTT.

The chain combines TRBV7-6 with TRBJ2-7; 8 bases fit TRBD1. V lost 0 bases and J lost 7; bases outside the gene matches: 2. The CDR3 totals 13 residues. Looked up from germline, CDR1 is SGHVS and CDR2 is FNYEAQ. CDR3 protein: CASSLAGTGEQYF. CDR3 coding DNA: TGTGCCAGCAGCTTAGCCGGGACAGGAGAGCAGTACTTC.

The chain employs TRBV19 and TRBJ1-5; 7 nucleotides align to TRBD1. The germline V gene encodes CDR1 LNHDA and CDR2 SQIVND (reference sequence). CDR3 length: 13 residues. With V trimmed by 6 bases and J by 6 bases, 5 bases remained unmatched. The CDR3 DNA reads as TGTGCCAGTAGGACCGACAGGGTTCAGCCCCAGCATTTT. Translated, it gives CASRTDRVQPQHF. The whole variable domain, filled in from reference TRBV19 and TRBJ1-5, reads DGGITQSPKYLFRKEGQNVTLSCEQNLNHDAMYWYRQDPGQGLRLIYYSQIVNDFQKGDIAEGYSVSREKKESFPLTVTSAQKNPTAFYLCASRTDRVQPQHFGDGTRLSIL.

This clone was seen just once. The rearrangement joins TRBV3-1 (or the pseudogene TRBV3-2) to TRBJ1-1; a possible D gene is TRBD1 (6 bases). V was trimmed by 3 bases and J by 0 bases, leaving 8 bases between them. The germline CDR1 and CDR2 sequences are LGHDT and YNNKEL (reference sequence). The CDR3 loop spans 14 amino acids. CDR3 nucleotide sequence: TGTGCCAGCAGCCAGCGGGGGCTGAACACTGAAGCTTTCTTT. Its translation is CASSQRGLNTEAFF.